Listed here is a single T cell receptor (beta chain). In the source study's methods: It was from reference gene primer amplification that nucleated cell counts were estimated. This table comes from immunoSEQ multiplex PCR, and its TCRdb copy is limited to in-frame clones, with some not included. That table supplies the V and J calls and clone size; D and trimming were determined from the DNA. The data show some 80,000 clones, with 85% seen just once and about a tenth held by the top ten. This entry belongs to a study of blood T cell repertoires in COVID-19. The overall study: The United States, Italy and Spain were the sources of the acute and convalescent COVID-19 samples.

Seattle cases were enrolled at active infection and followed longitudinally. This CDR3 has 13 amino acids. V shed 5 bases, J shed 2 bases, and the junction held 3 bases outside the gene matches. Sample: peripheral blood. V gene TRBV12-3 or TRBV12-4 combines with J gene TRBJ2-7; 7 bases map to TRBD1. This sequence originates from a man in his sixties with COVID-19, enrolled during active disease. The CDR3 protein is CASSPGTAYEQYF. The CDR3 nucleotides are TGTGCCAGCAGTCCCGGGACAGCCTACGAGCAGTACTTC.